Sequencing of this T cell receptor (beta chain) was carried out in a study of radiotherapy plus CTLA-4 blockade in lung cancer. Study in general: With roughly 28% of patients having disease control, objective responses were seen in 15% to 20%.

The V segment lost 2 bases and the J segment 5 bases; nucleotides outside the gene matches: 7. The V gene's germline CDR1 is MNHNS and CDR2 SASEGT. This CDR3 region has 15 residues. Measured with immunoSEQ multiplex PCR; TCRdb has only the in-frame clones, and not every one. Here the sample spans about 98,000 clones, around 88% being singletons. Overall study results and limits: Peripheral blood showed expansion of tumor-derived TCR clones after radiotherapy and ipilimumab. Response, reportedly, was best predicted by interferon-beta along with early blood T cell clone dynamics.

About this clone: Its antigen is currently unknown.

This chain joins TRBV6-1 and TRBJ1-1, with TRBD1 matching 8 bases. The receptor's source is a human donor with non-small cell lung cancer that progressed on radiotherapy plus ipilimumab. The material sequenced was peripheral blood, taken from a patient treated with radiotherapy plus ipilimumab. This chain's CDR3 is CASSEYDRGGTEAFF. The CDR3, as DNA: TGTGCCAGCAGTGAATATGACAGGGGAGGGACTGAAGCTTTCTTT.